A selection of T cell receptor beta chains follows, all from one sample in a study of cytomegalovirus exposure and HLA in healthy donors. This table comes from immunoSEQ multiplex PCR, and its TCRdb copy is limited to in-frame clones, with some not included. The table has about 160,000 clones, roughly four fifths seen once; the top ten hold roughly 10%. Sequencing was performed on PBMCs. Receptor source: a man in his forties or fifties in good health and CMV-seropositive. Both conserved end residues are part of each CDR3. D genes are given only for firm matches. Expanded clones are given a class, and other clones once, few, many or no size at all.

D	size	J	length	V	CDR3	DNA
-	few	TRBJ2-1	12	TRBV29-1	CSVDSVQNEQFF	TGCAGCGTCGACTCCGTACAAAATGAGCAGTTCTTC
-	-	TRBJ2-7	15	TRBV5-1	CASSQDRLQGYEQYF	TGCGCCAGCAGCCAAGACAGATTACAGGGCTACGAGCAGTACTTC
-	-	TRBJ2-7	15	TRBV6-5	CASSYSGGDHYEQYF	TGTGCCAGCAGTTACTCTGGAGGGGACCACTACGAGCAGTACTTC
TRBD1	-	TRBJ1-2	15	TRBV6-5	CASRGQVPSGRGYTF	TGTGCCAGCAGAGGACAGGTCCCATCAGGGAGGGGCTACACCTTC
-	-	TRBJ2-2	16	TRBV28	CASSLQGTFDTGELFF	TGTGCCAGCAGTTTACAGGGTACGTTTGACACCGGGGAGCTGTTTTTT
TRBD1	-	TRBJ2-5	14	TRBV5-1	CASSDDRAWETQYF	TGCGCCAGCAGCGACGACAGGGCGTGGGAGACCCAGTACTTC
TRBD1	-	TRBJ2-1	15	TRBV9	CASSQTGGVSYEQFF	TGTGCCAGCAGCCAGACAGGGGGCGTGAGCTATGAGCAGTTCTTC
TRBD2	once	TRBJ2-7	14	TRBV29-1	CSVGQGLAVYEQYF	TGCAGCGTTGGTCAGGGACTAGCGGTTTACGAGCAGTACTTC
-	few	TRBJ2-1	12	TRBV5-1	CASSKDAVGQFF	TGCGCCAGCAGCAAGGATGCAGTGGGCCAGTTCTTC
-	-	TRBJ2-2	16	TRBV28	CASSLWVRAGTGELFF	TGTGCCAGCAGTTTATGGGTCCGGGCAGGGACCGGGGAGCTGTTTTTT
-	-	TRBJ2-7	17	TRBV4-2	CASSQTFGTGVGAEQYF	TGTGCCAGCAGCCAAACTTTCGGGACGGGGGTAGGTGCCGAGCAGTACTTC
-	few	TRBJ1-1	18	TRBV14	CASSQERSYGGMNTEAFF	TGTGCCAGCAGCCAAGAGCGGTCTTACGGGGGGATGAACACTGAAGCTTTCTTT
TRBD2	-	TRBJ2-5	15	TRBV5-1	CASSSKGGELETQYF	TGCGCCAGCAGCTCTAAGGGAGGGGAATTGGAGACCCAGTACTTC
-	-	TRBJ2-4	12	TRBV27	CASSVGEVSQYF	TGTGCCAGCAGCGTCGGGGAGGTCAGCCAGTACTTC
TRBD1	-	TRBJ1-5	16	TRBV27	CASSMVKGQGNQPQHF	TGTGCCAGCAGTATGGTAAAGGGACAGGGCAATCAGCCCCAGCATTTT
TRBD2	once	TRBJ2-1	17	TRBV4-2	CASSLRLQTSGTSEQFF	TGTGCCAGCAGCCTGAGGCTACAGACTAGCGGGACCAGTGAGCAGTTCTTC
-	once	TRBJ2-5	16	TRBV9	CASSVSGTESGETQYF	TGTGCCAGCAGCGTATCCGGGACTGAGTCCGGGGAGACCCAGTACTTC
-	-	TRBJ1-5	14	TRBV19	CASSNYGGNQPQHF	TGTGCCAGTAGTAACTACGGGGGGAACCAGCCCCAGCATTTT
-	-	TRBJ2-2	17	TRBV28	CASSFRGGSLATGELFF	TGTGCCAGCAGTTTTCGAGGGGGATCCCTGGCCACCGGGGAGCTGTTTTTT
TRBD2	-	TRBJ2-3	15	TRBV6-1	CASSSIGGAVDTQYF	TGTGCCAGCAGCTCCATCGGGGGGGCGGTGGATACGCAGTATTTT
-	-	TRBJ2-6	15	TRBV19	CASNRGTVGANVLTF	TGTGCCAGTAATAGGGGAACAGTAGGGGCCAACGTCCTGACTTTC
TRBD2	-	TRBJ2-5	17	TRBV27	CASSGTGTSGLRETQYF	TGTGCCAGCAGTGGAACCGGGACTAGCGGGTTGCGGGAGACCCAGTACTTC
-	few	TRBJ2-2	14	TRBV7-3	CASSLEGSAGELFF	TGTGCCAGCAGCTTAGAGGGTTCCGCCGGGGAGCTGTTTTTT
TRBD2	-	TRBJ2-1	14	TRBV19	CASRGGSLPNEQFF	TGTGCCAGCCGGGGGGGGTCTCTGCCTAATGAGCAGTTCTTC
-	few	TRBJ2-7	14	TRBV6-6	CASSSTPQGYEQYF	TGTGCCAGCAGTTCCACACCGCAGGGCTACGAGCAGTACTTC
-	few	TRBJ2-2	14	TRBV7-7	CASSEGVSTGELFF	TGTGCTAGCAGCGAGGGAGTCAGCACCGGGGAGCTGTTTTTT
TRBD1	-	TRBJ2-1	15	TRBV7-7	CASSSDGQGYNEQFF	TGTGCTAGCAGCTCCGACGGACAGGGCTACAATGAGCAGTTCTTC
TRBD2	-	TRBJ2-7	13	TRBV27	CASSQKTGTSEYF	TGTGCCAGCAGCCAAAAGACGGGGACTAGCGAGTACTTC
TRBD2	-	TRBJ2-7	15	TRBV2	CASSAQLAEPYEQYF	TGTGCCAGCAGTGCCCAACTAGCGGAACCTTACGAGCAGTACTTC
TRBD2	-	TRBJ2-3	15	TRBV9	CASSVSGTSGDTQYF	TGTGCCAGCAGCGTTTCCGGGACTAGCGGGGATACGCAGTATTTT
TRBD2	once	TRBJ2-1	15	TRBV4-1	CASSLLGLAFHEQFF	TGCGCCAGCAGCCTTCTGGGACTAGCCTTTCATGAGCAGTTCTTC
TRBD2	-	TRBJ2-1	16	TRBV5-6	CASSWGSGRAYNEQFF	TGTGCCAGCAGCTGGGGGAGCGGGAGGGCCTACAATGAGCAGTTCTTC
TRBD1	-	TRBJ2-1	17	TRBV7-3	CASRLHRQGRSYNEQFF	TGTGCCAGCAGACTACACCGACAGGGGAGATCCTACAATGAGCAGTTCTTC
-	-	TRBJ1-4	15	TRBV5-4	CASSLVAGAREKLFF	TGTGCCAGCAGCTTGGTTGCGGGGGCTCGGGAAAAACTGTTTTTT
TRBD2	-	TRBJ2-1	15	TRBV2	CASRGLAGGPNEQFF	TGTGCCAGCAGGGGACTAGCGGGAGGACCTAATGAGCAGTTCTTC
TRBD2	-	TRBJ2-1	14	TRBV11-2	CASTLTSVYNEQFF	TGTGCCAGCACCTTGACTAGCGTCTACAATGAGCAGTTCTTC
TRBD2	few	TRBJ2-1	15	TRBV5-1	CASSPGLAAEDEQFF	TGCGCCAGCAGCCCTGGACTAGCGGCTGAGGATGAGCAGTTCTTC
-	once	TRBJ1-5	15	TRBV7-2	CASSLAGGSNQPQHF	TGTGCCAGCAGCTTAGCAGGAGGGTCGAATCAGCCCCAGCATTTT
TRBD1	-	TRBJ1-2	13	TRBV10-3	CAIRAGTEDGYTF	TGTGCCATCAGAGCCGGGACAGAAGATGGCTACACCTTC
TRBD2	-	TRBJ2-3	19	TRBV7-2	CASSFRRQGTSGRQDTQYF	TGTGCCAGCAGCTTTAGACGCCAAGGGACTAGCGGGAGGCAAGATACGCAGTATTTT
-	-	TRBJ2-2	14	TRBV9	CASSVGANTGELFF	TGTGCCAGCAGCGTAGGAGCGAACACCGGGGAGCTGTTTTTT
TRBD1	-	TRBJ1-2	15	TRBV10-3	CAISEQTGQGYGYTF	TGTGCCATCAGTGAACAGACCGGACAGGGCTATGGCTACACCTTC
TRBD2	few	TRBJ2-1	14	TRBV6-5	CASRGLGGYNEQFF	TGTGCCAGCAGGGGACTAGGGGGGTACAATGAGCAGTTCTTC
-	-	TRBJ1-4	15	TRBV5-1	CASSLTSATNEKLFF	TGCGCCAGCAGCTTGACGTCAGCAACTAATGAAAAACTGTTTTTT
TRBD1	-	TRBJ2-2	14	TRBV6-4	CASRRVGDRGELFF	TGTGCCAGCAGGCGAGTCGGGGACAGGGGGGAGCTGTTTTTT
TRBD2	-	TRBJ2-3	15	TRBV7-2	CASSRTSNSPDTQYF	TGTGCCAGCAGTCGGACTAGCAATTCACCAGATACGCAGTATTTT
-	-	TRBJ2-5	14	TRBV7-9	CASSLAITLETQYF	TGTGCCAGCAGCTTAGCGATAACTCTAGAGACCCAGTACTTC
-	-	TRBJ1-6	16	TRBV28	CASSLIRGAYNSPLHF	TGTGCCAGCAGTTTAATTCGGGGGGCTTATAATTCACCCCTCCACTTT
-	-	TRBJ2-7	15	TRBV11-2	CASSFGPGGTYEQYF	-
TRBD1	-	TRBJ1-1	15	TRBV10-2	CASSGWDSTYTEAFF	TGCGCCAGCAGTGGTTGGGACAGCACCTACACTGAAGCTTTCTTT
TRBD1	-	TRBJ1-4	16	TRBV19	CASSTTGDSTNEKLFF	TGTGCCAGTAGTACGACAGGGGACTCAACTAATGAAAAACTGTTTTTT
-	-	TRBJ2-3	12	TRBV27	CASSALTDTQYF	TGTGCCAGCAGTGCGTTGACAGATACGCAGTATTTT
TRBD2	-	TRBJ2-3	16	TRBV10-3	CAIMASGSIGTDTQYF	TGTGCCATCATGGCTAGCGGGAGTATAGGAACAGATACGCAGTATTTT
TRBD2	-	TRBJ2-3	15	TRBV5-1	CASSPGGATTDTQYF	TGCGCCAGCAGTCCGGGGGGGGCCACCACAGATACGCAGTATTTT
TRBD1	-	TRBJ1-2	14	TRBV6-1	CASRDTGGGYGYTF	TGTGCCAGCAGGGACACAGGGGGAGGATATGGCTACACCTTC
TRBD1	-	TRBJ2-5	15	TRBV18	CASSPLATGQETQYF	TGTGCCAGCTCACCACTAGCGACAGGGCAAGAGACCCAGTACTTC
-	few	TRBJ2-7	15	TRBV14	CASSQEWGRSYEQYF	TGTGCCAGCAGCCAAGAATGGGGGAGGTCCTACGAGCAGTACTTC